This T cell receptor (beta chain) was observed in a study of blood T cells in healthy people across ages. CDR1 and CDR2 (germline): PRHDT, FYEKMQ (reference sequence). V dropped 3 bases and J dropped 5 bases, with 19 bases sitting between them. This CDR3 region has 16 residues. The use of a sample-barcoded 5' primer and a J-beta primer mix characterized a second PCR of roughly 6 to 12 cycles. TCRdb recomputed calls from the 5' RACE reads with MiXCR, one row per CDR3 protein. Here the sample spans roughly 2 million distinct CDR3 sequences, approximately 50% being singletons. The clonotype comes from a woman aged 35 to 49 in good health. Sequencing was carried out using blood. The chain joins TRBV13 to TRBJ2-5; D remains ambiguous. The CDR3 DNA reads TGTGCCAGCAGCTTTGAGGCTGGCGTCCTCATGGAGACCCAGTACTTC. Translation gives CASSFEAGVLMETQYF.